Following are 24 T cell receptor beta chains from one sample sequenced in a study of cytomegalovirus exposure and HLA in healthy donors. The data were produced by immunoSEQ multiplex PCR, yet TCRdb's version contains in-frame clones alone and is incomplete. The repertoire has roughly 80,000 clones, approximately 93% of them found once; the top ten carry about 0.68%. Material: PBMCs. All receptors come from a young man in good health and CMV-seronegative.

The genes are TRBV9 and TRBJ1-1, with D perhaps TRBD1 (6 bases). CDR1 and CDR2 from the germline V gene are SGDLS and YYNGEE. The length of the CDR3 is 14 residues. Trimming stripped 4 bases from V and 7 bases from J, with 17 bases between. The CDR3 region has the DNA TGTGCCAGCAGCCCGACAGGAGGTGGACGTGAAGCTTTCTTT. Protein: CASSPTGGGREAFF.

In its sample, this clone was seen once. This chain connects TRBV6-5 to TRBJ2-3; TRBD2 might be the D (6 bases). This CDR3 has 15 residues. With 2 bases removed from V and 1 base from J, the gap between germline ends came to 10 bases. Germline CDR1 MNHEY, CDR2 SVGAGI. The CDR3 here is CASSYRRRGTDTQYF. The DNA for the CDR3 is TGTGCCAGCAGTTACAGGCGGAGGGGCACAGATACGCAGTATTTT.

The CDR3 reads CAWGLLAGQSEKLFF. The CDR3 DNA reads as TGTGCCTGGGGTTTGTTGGCAGGCCAGAGTGAAAAACTGTTTTTT. The V call is TRBV30, the J call TRBJ1-4; D call uncertain. The V and J ends lost 5 bases and 7 bases respectively, with 20 bases between them. Germline loops: CDR1 GTSNPN, CDR2 SVGIG (reference sequence). The CDR3 length is 15 residues.

This sequence joins TRBV11-3 and TRBJ1-1; D call uncertain. CDR1 and CDR2 (germline): SGHNT, YENEEA. The V and J ends lost 5 bases and 0 bases respectively, with 13 bases between them. CDR3 length: 15 amino acids. In nucleotides, the CDR3 is TGTGCCAGCAGCACGGCCGGGAGCATGAACACTGAAGCTTTCTTT. Its translation is CASSTAGSMNTEAFF.

V gene TRBV7-9 combines with J gene TRBJ1-4; perhaps TRBD1 as D (5 bases). CDR3 length: 15 amino acids. V lost 0 bases to trimming and J lost 8 bases, with 13 bases between them. Germline assignment: CDR1 SEHNR and CDR2 FQNEAQ (reference sequence). CDR3 in DNA: TGTGCCAGCAGCTTAGCAGGGGTGATAGGGGAAAAACTGTTTTTT. The encoded protein is CASSLAGVIGEKLFF. Full variable domain (outside the CDR3, taken from reference TRBV7-9 and TRBJ1-4): DTGVSQNPRHKITKRGQNVTFRCDPISEHNRLYWYRQTLGQGPEFLTYFQNEAQLEKSRLLSDRFSAERPKGSFSTLEIQRTEQGDSAMYLCASSLAGVIGEKLFFGSGTQLSVL.

J is TRBJ2-7 and V is TRBV7-9; 11 bases align to TRBD2. The V gene end was trimmed by 3 bases and the J gene end by 2 bases; junction bases not matched to a gene: 6. Germline-derived CDR1 and CDR2 are SEHNR and FQNEAQ (reference sequence). CDR3 length equals 16 residues. The CDR3 region has the DNA TGTGCCAGCAGCTTCGGACTAGCGGGCACCACCTACGAGCAGTACTTC. As protein: CASSFGLAGTTYEQYF.

V is TRBV6-1 and J is TRBJ1-2; D uncertain. Germline V gene sequence: CDR1 MNHNS, CDR2 SASEGT. V was pared by 3 bases and J by 4 bases, with 18 bases between. This CDR3 is 16 amino acids long. The CDR3 DNA follows: TGTGCCAGCAGTGAGTTTGAGGGATTATCGATCTATGGCTACACCTTC. Translation gives CASSEFEGLSIYGYTF.

The CDR3 sequence is CASSVDSYGYTF. CDR3 DNA: TGTGCCAGCAGCGTTGACAGCTATGGCTACACCTTC. V usage is TRBV9 and J usage is TRBJ1-2, with a tentative D call TRBD1 (5 bases). V lost 2 bases to trimming and J lost 4 bases, with 6 bases between them. CDR1 and CDR2 from the germline V gene are SGDLS and YYNGEE. The CDR3 extends over 12 amino acids.

This sequence joins TRBV6-4 and TRBJ2-7; tentative D call: TRBD2 (5 bases). This CDR3 is built from 15 residues. V shed 4 bases and J shed 2 bases, with 15 bases lying between them. CDR1 and CDR2 (germline): MRHNA, SNTAGT. CDR3 nucleotides: TGTGCCAGCAGTGTAACGAGTGAGGGCACCTACGAGCAGTACTTC. Translating gives CASSVTSEGTYEQYF.

V gene TRBV12-5 combines with J gene TRBJ2-3, with 8 nucleotides matching TRBD2. The CDR3 has 15 amino acids. The germline CDR1 and CDR2 sequences are LGHNT and FRNRAP. Unmatched junction bases numbered 4, after V lost 2 bases and J lost 3 bases. This CDR3 is CASGLSGRETDTQYF. The CDR3 nucleotides are TGTGCTAGTGGTTTGAGCGGGAGAGAAACAGATACGCAGTATTTT.

This clone was recorded once. The chain joins TRBV2 to TRBJ1-1; perhaps TRBD1 as D (5 bases). Trimming removed 8 bases from V and 2 bases from J, with 12 bases in between. The germline CDR1 and CDR2 sequences are SNHLY and FYNNEI. This CDR3 has 13 residues. The CDR3 region is CASPGEFNTEAFF. For the CDR3, the DNA is TGTGCCAGCCCGGGGGAGTTTAACACTGAAGCTTTCTTT.

Comments on this clone: Other DNA sequences in this sample translate to the same CDR3. The V and J genes are TRBV27 and TRBJ2-7; 7 nucleotides match TRBD2. V dropped 3 bases and J dropped 4; count of bases not matched to a gene: 12. Germline loops: CDR1 MNHEY, CDR2 SMNVEV (reference sequence). The CDR3 runs 16 residues. The CDR3 sequence is CASSFFPGGSSYEQYF. The CDR3 region has the DNA TGTGCCAGCAGTTTTTTTCCTGGCGGGAGTTCGTACGAGCAGTACTTC.

This clone appeared a few times. The rearrangement joins TRBV6-5 to TRBJ1-1, with 8 bases fitting TRBD1. CDR3 length: 13 amino acids. The ends lost 5 bases at V and 1 base at J; junction bases unmatched: 0. Germline V gene lookup returns CDR1 MNHEY and CDR2 SVGAGI. Here the CDR3 DNA reads TGTGCCAGCAGTGGACAGGGGAACACTGAAGCTTTCTTT. Its protein product is CASSGQGNTEAFF.

The rearrangement uses TRBV11-2 and TRBJ1-4; TRBD1 is a possible D gene (6 bases). V lost 3 bases and J lost 5, with 13 bases in between. The CDR3 totals 15 residues. Germline V CDR1 and CDR2: SGHAT, FQNNGV. The CDR3 region is CASSFWGQQNEKLFF. The CDR3 nucleotides read TGTGCCAGCAGCTTCTGGGGGCAGCAAAATGAAAAACTGTTTTTT.

The chain is built from TRBV15 and TRBJ2-7; a weak D match, TRBD2 (7 bases). CDR1 and CDR2 from the germline V gene are LNHNV and YYDKDF (reference sequence). The CDR3 is made up of 15 amino acids. V was cut by 0 bases and J by 7 bases, with 16 bases left in between. CDR3 DNA: TGTGCCACCAGCAGAGATTGGGGGGGCCAGAAGGAGCAGTACTTC. Protein sequence: CATSRDWGGQKEQYF.

The chain employs TRBV13 and TRBJ1-4; no firm D call. This CDR3 has 13 amino acids. V lost 1 base to trimming and J lost 9 bases, with 9 bases between them. Per the germline V gene, CDR1 is PRHDT and CDR2 is FYEKMQ (reference sequence). The CDR3 protein is CASSLVAEQKLFF. In DNA, the CDR3 is TGTGCCAGCAGCTTAGTCGCGGAACAAAAACTGTTTTTT.

This chain joins TRBV12-5 and TRBJ2-2; tentative D call: TRBD1 (5 bases). The V gene's germline CDR1 is LGHNT and CDR2 FRNRAP. CDR3 length: 14 residues. Trimming removed 4 bases from V and 6 bases from J, with 12 bases in between. The CDR3 bases are TGTGCTAGTGGTTCGCCAAGACAGTCCGGGGAGCTGTTTTTT. As protein: CASGSPRQSGELFF. The full variable domain, rest sourced from reference TRBV12-5 and TRBJ2-2, is DARVTQTPRHKVTEMGQEVTMRCQPILGHNTVFWYRQTMMQGLELLAYFRNRAPLDDSGMPKDRFSAEMPDATLATLKIQPSEPRDSAVYFCASGSPRQSGELFFGEGSRLTVL.

The chain joins TRBV5-1 to TRBJ2-7; the D gene is possibly TRBD1 (5 bases). Per germline, CDR1 SGHRS and CDR2 YFSETQ. The V end was cut by 3 bases, the J end by 6 bases, with 13 bases between. This CDR3 comprises 13 residues. The CDR3 coding sequence is TGCGCCAGCAGCTCAAATGACAGAGGCGAGCAGTACTTC. Its protein product is CASSSNDRGEQYF.

The chain employs TRBV7-9 and TRBJ2-3; no reliable D call. CDR1 and CDR2 from the germline V gene are SEHNR and FQNEAQ (reference sequence). There are 16 residues in the CDR3. The ends were cut back, 2 bases at V and 1 base at J, with 13 bases in the middle. The CDR3 is CASSLYAGPGTDTQYF. The CDR3 nucleotides read TGTGCCAGCAGCTTATACGCAGGCCCGGGCACAGATACGCAGTATTTT. Full variable domain (missing parts from reference TRBV7-9 and TRBJ2-3): DTGVSQNPRHKITKRGQNVTFRCDPISEHNRLYWYRQTLGQGPEFLTYFQNEAQLEKSRLLSDRFSAERPKGSFSTLEIQRTEQGDSAMYLCASSLYAGPGTDTQYFGPGTRLTVL.

The chain uses TRBV19 and TRBJ1-5; TRBD1 might be the D (5 bases). CDR3 length: 15 residues. V gave up 9 bases and J gave up 11 bases, with 26 bases separating them. CDR1 is LNHDA, CDR2 SQIVND, per germline (reference sequence). The CDR3 sequence is CASAMGQGSSTAQHF. Written as DNA, the CDR3 is TGTGCCAGCGCCATGGGGCAGGGATCCAGTACGGCCCAGCATTTT.

The rearrangement uses TRBV6-5 and TRBJ2-1; 7 bases line up with TRBD2. Per germline, CDR1 MNHEY and CDR2 SVGAGI. The V and J ends lost 0 bases and 9 bases, in that order; junction bases with no gene match: 8. The CDR3 is 15 amino acids. This CDR3 is CASSYSASWGGEQFF. DNA for the CDR3: TGTGCCAGCAGTTACTCCGCCTCCTGGGGGGGTGAGCAGTTCTTC.

The chain recombines TRBV2 with TRBJ1-3, with 7 bases fitting TRBD1. Looked up from germline, CDR1 is SNHLY and CDR2 is FYNNEI. After removal of 6 bases from V and 4 bases from J, the junction contained 15 bases not matched to a gene. This CDR3 has 17 amino acids. In DNA form, the CDR3 reads TGTGCCAGCAGACCCCCGAGACAGGGTTTCTCCGGAAACACCATATATTTT. The encoded protein is CASRPPRQGFSGNTIYF. Together with reference TRBV2 and TRBJ1-3, the CDR3 gives the full variable domain: EPEVTQTPSHQVTQMGQEVILRCVPISNHLYFYWYRQILGQKVEFLVSFYNNEISEKSEIFDDQFSVERPDGSNFTLKIRSTKLEDSAMYFCASRPPRQGFSGNTIYFGEGSWLTVV.

The chain employs TRBV5-4 and TRBJ2-1, with a weak D call TRBD2 (7 bases). This CDR3 has 16 residues. Per germline, CDR1 SGHNT and CDR2 YYREEE (reference sequence). Trimming took off 0 bases at V and 10 bases at J, with 20 bases between the two ends. The CDR3 sequence is CASSLAGGGRELEQFF. The CDR3, as DNA: TGTGCCAGCAGCTTGGCTGGAGGGGGGAGGGAGTTGGAGCAGTTCTTC.

The J gene is TRBJ2-5, the V gene TRBV2, with D hard to call. V was clipped by 7 bases and J by 5 bases, with 8 bases between them. The V gene's germline CDR1 is SNHLY and CDR2 FYNNEI. The CDR3 sequence is 11 residues long. Here the CDR3 DNA reads TGTGCCAGCATGGCTCGCGAGACCCAGTACTTC. As protein: CASMARETQYF.